The rows below give T cell receptor beta chains drawn from one sample of a study of blood T cell repertoires in COVID-19. The protocol was immunoSEQ multiplex PCR, while the TCRdb copy is restricted to in-frame clones and leaves out a portion. The profile shows about 160,000 clones, more than 65% of them singletons. Sequencing was carried out using PBMCs or T cells enriched from blood (not recorded which). Receptors originate from a man in his 60s who had recovered from COVID-19. The conserved cysteine and the conserved F or W are not part of the CDR3 here. Each record gives: V gene, CDR3 protein.

V gene: TRBV20-1; CDR3 protein: SASRSSNQPQH
V gene: TRBV28; CDR3 protein: ASSPSSVTDTQY
V gene: TRBV2; CDR3 protein: ASSGGGLAGDEQF
V gene: TRBV28; CDR3 protein: ATGSAGVRNEQF
V gene: TRBV5-4; CDR3 protein: ASSLVPGTSGTHQETQY
V gene: TRBV5-6; CDR3 protein: ASSWTLTHPDSPLH
V gene: TRBV5-1; CDR3 protein: ASSRDRVGTNEKLF
V gene: TRBV19; CDR3 protein: ASSPPLKGIGPNYGYT
V gene: TRBV4-1; CDR3 protein: ASSQNRNSRETQY
V gene: TRBV7-3; CDR3 protein: ASSLIPGQGAGANVLT
V gene: TRBV15; CDR3 protein: ATSLNPGTGSYEQY
V gene: TRBV7-9; CDR3 protein: ASRRTATNEKLF
V gene: TRBV5-6; CDR3 protein: ASSTGQGTTEAF
V gene: TRBV6-4; CDR3 protein: ASSDGSGGTDTQY
V gene: TRBV28; CDR3 protein: ASSPDREENTEAF
V gene: TRBV9; CDR3 protein: ASSGGARGEAYEQY
V gene: TRBV27; CDR3 protein: ASSLKRPSDRSYEQY
V gene: TRBV5-8; CDR3 protein: ASSLYPADTGELF
V gene: TRBV11-3; CDR3 protein: ASSSPDSGEADTQY
V gene: TRBV6-2/TRBV6-3; CDR3 protein: ASSYWAQSGEQF
V gene: TRBV9; CDR3 protein: ASSGQGPEQY
V gene: TRBV28; CDR3 protein: ASSRTSGAETQY
V gene: TRBV5-1; CDR3 protein: ASSPGGTSTETQY
V gene: TRBV28; CDR3 protein: ASSWTGGSYEQY
V gene: TRBV9; CDR3 protein: ASSMNGGLETQY
V gene: TRBV6-5; CDR3 protein: ASQTSGRVEQY
V gene: TRBV5-4; CDR3 protein: ASARTSGATYEQY
V gene: TRBV5-8; CDR3 protein: ASSWTAGFQGAVSGNTIY
V gene: TRBV6-5; CDR3 protein: ASSFGKDNQPQH
V gene: TRBV4-1; CDR3 protein: ASSQPGLAGNSYNEQF
V gene: TRBV28; CDR3 protein: ASSTTGGITFQGYT
V gene: TRBV5-4; CDR3 protein: ASSLDRVSGYT
V gene: TRBV6-5; CDR3 protein: ASAREGNTGELF
V gene: TRBV19; CDR3 protein: ASTPRQDSTYEQY
V gene: TRBV7-2; CDR3 protein: ASSLVRGEKLF
V gene: TRBV13; CDR3 protein: ASSLKGGSGQETQY
V gene: TRBV7-7; CDR3 protein: ASSSQLAGQGYNEQF
V gene: TRBV9; CDR3 protein: ASSVAGQWNTEAF
V gene: TRBV7-2; CDR3 protein: ASSLIPGGVALH
V gene: TRBV7-2; CDR3 protein: ASSLGRATGELF
V gene: TRBV3-1/TRBV3-2; CDR3 protein: ASSLPWPGKWGNQPQH
V gene: TRBV24-1; CDR3 protein: ATSELPSQRGSYEQY
V gene: TRBV14; CDR3 protein: ASSQERQALSPLH
V gene: TRBV29-1; CDR3 protein: SVGGDN
V gene: TRBV5-1; CDR3 protein: ASSLAGTSGQETQY
V gene: TRBV6-1; CDR3 protein: ASSETGQLLLLYNEQF
V gene: TRBV25-1; CDR3 protein: ASSAPGQGLEKNIQY